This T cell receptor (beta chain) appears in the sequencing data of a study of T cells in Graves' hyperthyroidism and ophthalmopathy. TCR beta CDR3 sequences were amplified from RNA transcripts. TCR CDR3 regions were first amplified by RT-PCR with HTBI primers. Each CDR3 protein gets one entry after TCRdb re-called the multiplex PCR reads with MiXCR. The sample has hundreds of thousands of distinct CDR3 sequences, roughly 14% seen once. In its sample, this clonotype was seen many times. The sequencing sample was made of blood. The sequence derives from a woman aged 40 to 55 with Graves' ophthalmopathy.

The CDR3 reads CASSWGINSNQPQHF. For the CDR3, the DNA is TGTGCCAGCAGTTGGGGAATCAATAGCAATCAGCCCCAGCATTTT. The V gene is TRBV6-5, the J gene TRBJ1-5; no reliable D call. The CDR3 is made up of 15 amino acids. Trimming cost V 4 bases and J 0 bases, with 10 bases left between them. The germline V gene encodes CDR1 MNHEY and CDR2 SVGAGI.